The next 18 T cell receptor beta chains were all read from a single sample in a study of somatic mutations in cytotoxic T cells in rheumatoid arthritis. Profiled with immunoSEQ multiplex PCR; TCRdb holds only in-frame clones, not every one. The table has roughly 16,000 clones, 60% to 80% seen once. The sequencing input was CD8+ T cells sorted from blood. The receptor set was obtained from an adult with rheumatoid arthritis.

This clone was seen more than once but under ten times. The chain carries TRBV4-1 and TRBJ1-1; 11 bases are shared with TRBD1. V shed 6 bases and J 3 bases; nucleotides not matched to a gene: 6. The germline V gene has CDR1 MGHRA and CDR2 YSYEKL. The CDR3 runs 15 residues. The CDR3 coding sequence is TGCGCCAGCAGGGACAGGGGGCTCTTTGACACTGAAGCTTTCTTT. This codes for CASRDRGLFDTEAFF.

This chain joins TRBV27 and TRBJ2-7; maybe TRBD1 (5 bases). The CDR3 is 12 amino acids. V was shortened by 4 bases and J by 5 bases, with 9 bases between the two germline ends. From germline, CDR1 is MNHEY and CDR2 SMNVEV (reference sequence). This CDR3 is CASSSIRDEQYF. CDR3 DNA: TGTGCCAGCAGTTCTATCAGGGACGAGCAGTACTTC.

The chain joins TRBV6-4 to TRBJ2-3, with 9 bases identical to TRBD1. The CDR3 sequence is 16 residues long. With 6 bases clipped from V and 6 bases from J, the junction kept 13 bases outside the gene matches. From germline, CDR1 is MRHNA and CDR2 SNTAGT. This CDR3 reads CASSLSPGQGSDTQYF. The DNA for the CDR3 is TGTGCCAGCAGCCTATCACCGGGACAGGGTTCGGATACGCAGTATTTT.

This sequence joins TRBV15 and TRBJ1-2; D gene unclear. CDR3 size: 17 residues. Germline V gives CDR1 LNHNV, CDR2 YYDKDF (reference sequence). V was shortened by 0 bases and J by 0 bases, with 14 bases between the two germline ends. The CDR3 region is CATSRERSAKANYGYTF. The CDR3 region has the DNA TGTGCCACCAGCAGAGAACGGTCAGCAAAAGCTAACTATGGCTACACCTTC.

This chain links TRBV5-5 with TRBJ1-5; D gene uncertain. This CDR3 contains 15 residues. Germline V gene lookup returns CDR1 SGHKS and CDR2 YYEKEE (reference sequence). The V end lost 5 bases, the J end lost 0 bases, and 12 bases lay between the germline ends. The CDR3 coding sequence is TGTGCCAGCAGTTGGAGGTATCGTAGCAATCAGCCCCAGCATTTT. This sequence encodes CASSWRYRSNQPQHF.

The gene calls are TRBV7-9 and TRBJ2-7; perhaps TRBD2 as D (5 bases). CDR1 is SEHNR and CDR2 is FQNEAQ in the germline V gene (reference sequence). With 2 bases removed from V and 2 bases from J, the gap between germline ends came to 13 bases. The CDR3 loop spans 15 amino acids. The CDR3 spells CASSLQEVATYEQYF. CDR3 nucleotides: TGTGCCAGCAGCTTACAGGAGGTGGCTACCTACGAGCAGTACTTC.

V is TRBV29-1 and J is TRBJ2-1; no clear D gene. Germline CDR1 SQVTM, CDR2 ANQGSEA. This CDR3 is 13 amino acids long. The V end was cut by 1 base, the J end by 4 bases, with 8 bases between. The DNA for the CDR3 is TGCAGCGTTGAAGGGGTAGATTACAATGAGCAGTTCTTC. This gives the protein CSVEGVDYNEQFF.

This rearrangement joins TRBV9 to TRBJ1-2, with a possible D match to TRBD1 (5 bases). This CDR3 spans 15 amino acids. Germline CDR1 reads SGDLS; CDR2 reads YYNGEE. The V and J ends lost 0 bases and 0 bases respectively, with 9 bases between them. The CDR3 region has the DNA TGTGCCAGCAGCGTAGACACAGGTTCTAACTATGGCTACACCTTC. Its translation is CASSVDTGSNYGYTF. The full variable domain, in which reference TRBV9 and TRBJ1-2 provide the parts outside the CDR3, is DSGVTQTPKHLITATGQRVTLRCSPRSGDLSVYWYQQSLDQGLQFLIQYYNGEERAKGNILERFSAQQFPDLHSELNLSSLELGDSALYFCASSVDTGSNYGYTFGSGTRLTVV.

This clone was seen more than once but under ten times. This chain links TRBV6-4 with TRBJ2-3, with TRBD2 matching 8 bases. The CDR3 extends over 13 amino acids. V lost 6 bases, J lost 2 bases, and 1 base stayed unmatched. CDR1 and CDR2 (germline): MRHNA, SNTAGT. The CDR3 here is CASSGGATDTQYF. The CDR3 region has the DNA TGTGCCAGCAGCGGGGGGGCCACAGATACGCAGTATTTT.

The chain couples TRBV14 to TRBJ1-1; 7 bases fit TRBD1. Germline-derived CDR1 and CDR2 are SGHDN and FVKESK. The CDR3 is made up of 15 amino acids. The trim removed 4 bases at V and 4 bases at J, leaving 9 bases unmatched. In DNA form, the CDR3 reads TGTGCCAGCAGCCCTTATAAGGGGGCGAGCACTGAAGCTTTCTTT. Translated, it gives CASSPYKGASTEAFF.

The chain is built from TRBV7-9 and TRBJ2-3; 15 bases are a match to TRBD2. The CDR3 covers 19 residues. The ends lost 5 bases at V and 1 base at J; junction bases unmatched: 10. Germline V gene lookup returns CDR1 SEHNR and CDR2 FQNEAQ (reference sequence). CDR3 amino acids: CASSLGLAGGRAGTDTQYF. In nucleotides, the CDR3 is TGTGCCAGCAGCCTGGGACTAGCGGGGGGCCGCGCGGGCACAGATACGCAGTATTTT.

This rearrangement joins TRBV29-1 to TRBJ2-5, with 11 positions matching TRBD2. Trimming took 0 bases from V and 0 from J; bases not matched to a gene: 6. Germline V gene sequence: CDR1 SQVTM, CDR2 ANQGSEA. This CDR3 comprises 17 residues. CDR3 amino acids: CSVEDQTSGGHQETQYF. The CDR3 region has the DNA TGCAGCGTTGAAGATCAAACTAGCGGGGGCCACCAAGAGACCCAGTACTTC.

The rearrangement joins TRBV19 to TRBJ1-5; D call uncertain. Trimming stripped 6 bases from V and 1 base from J, with 22 bases between. The germline CDR1 and CDR2 sequences are LNHDA and SQIVND (reference sequence). The CDR3 is made up of 18 amino acids. The CDR3 spells CASRHSAGRMTSNQPQHF. The CDR3 nucleotides read TGTGCCAGTAGACATAGCGCTGGACGAATGACGAGCAATCAGCCCCAGCATTTT.

CDR3 DNA sequence: TGTGCCAGCAGTCCAGCCAGTAGCGGGGGGCGGACAGATACGCAGTATTTT. Protein: CASSPASSGGRTDTQYF. The chain uses TRBV28 and TRBJ2-3; TRBD2 aligns across 10 bases. The CDR3 runs to 17 residues. Germline V gene sequence: CDR1 MDHEN, CDR2 SYDVKM. V was pared by 5 bases and J by 3 bases, with 11 bases of the junction left unmatched.

The chain employs TRBV15 and TRBJ1-5; tentatively, D is TRBD1 (6 bases). V was pared by 4 bases and J by 7 bases, with 11 bases between. The CDR3 is 13 amino acids. The germline V gene encodes CDR1 LNHNV and CDR2 YYDKDF (reference sequence). The CDR3 DNA reads as TGTGCCACCAGCATCAAGGGGGGACAGCCCCAGCATTTT. Translating gives CATSIKGGQPQHF.

This clone was observed a few times. The V gene is TRBV27, the J gene TRBJ2-7; 12 nucleotides agree with TRBD1. Per germline, CDR1 MNHEY and CDR2 SMNVEV (reference sequence). V lost 4 bases to trimming and J lost 4 bases; unmatched junction nucleotides: 5. This CDR3 has 15 amino acids. CDR3 protein: CASSSPGQGAYEQYF. For the CDR3, the DNA is TGTGCCAGCAGTTCTCCGGGACAGGGGGCGTACGAGCAGTACTTC.

The J gene is TRBJ2-7, the V gene TRBV4-1; maybe TRBD2 (5 bases). The CDR3 totals 17 residues. V gave up 0 bases and J gave up 0 bases, with 15 bases separating them. The V gene's germline CDR1 is MGHRA and CDR2 YSYEKL. Written as DNA, the CDR3 is TGCGCCAGCAGCCAAGATCGGGGAATCCAACCCTCCTACGAGCAGTACTTC. Protein sequence: CASSQDRGIQPSYEQYF.

V is TRBV7-6 and J is TRBJ2-7; 15 nucleotides line up with TRBD2. The CDR3 has 17 residues. After removal of 5 bases from V and 0 bases from J, the junction contained 5 bases not matched to a gene. Germline values: CDR1 SGHVS, CDR2 FNYEAQ. CDR3 DNA sequence: TGTGCCAGCAGCCGGGGACTAGCGGGGGGTTCCTCCTACGAGCAGTACTTC. Translated, it gives CASSRGLAGGSSYEQYF.